The present entry profiles one TCR beta chain with its context. Antigen specificity is unknown. This specimen comes from a study of blood T cells in healthy people across ages. Study results and limitations: Naive T cell percentage showed a strong correlation with the diversity of TCR beta. With age, beta diversity per million T cells declined roughly linearly, significantly by 40.

The authors isolated at least 6 million PBMCs per sample. For the second PCR, which ran for roughly 7 to 11 cycles, a sample-barcoded 5' primer and a J-beta primer mix were used. CDR3-containing paired-end reads numbered at least 3 million in each sample. TCRdb processed the 5' RACE reads anew with MiXCR; each CDR3 protein has one entry. Here the sample spans approximately 1.5 million distinct CDR3 sequences, less than 45% being singletons. The sequenced sample was blood. This sequence originates from a young woman in good health.

CDR3 in DNA: TGTGCCACCAGCAGAGATTTGTTCAGGGAGGAAAGCTACGAGCAGTACTTC. This encodes CATSRDLFREESYEQYF. The rearrangement joins TRBV15 to TRBJ2-7; tentative D call: TRBD2 (6 bases). The ends were cut back, 0 bases at V and 3 bases at J, with 18 bases in the middle. From germline, CDR1 is LNHNV and CDR2 YYDKDF (reference sequence). This CDR3 spans 17 amino acids.